This T cell receptor beta chain was documented in a study of shared clonotypes between healthy human individuals. V lost 2 bases and J lost 6, with 13 bases in between. Germline V gene sequence: CDR1 MGHRA, CDR2 YSYEKL. The CDR3 runs 14 residues. Produced via immunoSEQ multiplex PCR; TCRdb's table is partial and in-frame only. The table has a few million clones, approximately 94% seen once; the top ten hold about 0.13%. This TCR was sampled from a man aged 18 to 35 in good health. Material for sequencing was naive CD4+ T cells sorted from blood. Stated subset: CD45RA+ positively selected. The gene calls are TRBV4-1 and TRBJ1-1, with TRBD1 as a possible D gene (6 bases). The chain's CDR3 is CASSQRGGIPEAFF. DNA for the CDR3: TGCGCCAGCAGCCAACGGGGGGGCATACCTGAAGCTTTCTTT.